This TCR beta chain was found in a study of identical twins. Only a few counts were recorded for this clonotype. Its target is not known. This may be a read error, as it is one base from a much larger clone. Study outcomes and limitations: Without tracking the same donors, conclusions rested on cross-sectional statistical analysis.

Trimming cost V 5 bases and J 5 bases, with 10 bases left between them. This CDR3 contains 13 residues. In TCRdb, the 5' RACE reads were re-called with MiXCR into one record per CDR3 protein. The table shows 300,000 or so distinct CDR3 sequences, with over 8.5% occurring only once. These data were also filed under a second study, of yellow fever vaccine responses in identical twins.

The sample consisted of CD8+ T cells sorted from blood. The origin of this receptor is a woman aged 18 to 35 in good health. This chain links TRBV12-3 or TRBV12-4 with TRBJ2-1; perhaps TRBD1 as D (5 bases). The CDR3 loop reads CASSPDSHNEQFF. CDR3 DNA sequence: TGTGCCAGCAGTCCCGACAGCCACAATGAGCAGTTCTTC.